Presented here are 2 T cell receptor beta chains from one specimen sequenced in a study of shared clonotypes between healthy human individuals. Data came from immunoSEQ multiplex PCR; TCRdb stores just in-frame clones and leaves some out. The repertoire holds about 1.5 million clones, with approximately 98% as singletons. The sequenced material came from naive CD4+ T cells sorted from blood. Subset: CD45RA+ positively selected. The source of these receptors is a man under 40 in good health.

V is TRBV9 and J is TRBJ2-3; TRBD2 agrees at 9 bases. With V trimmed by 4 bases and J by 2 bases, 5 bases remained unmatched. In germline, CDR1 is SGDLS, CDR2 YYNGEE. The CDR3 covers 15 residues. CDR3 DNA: TGTGCCAGCAGCAAATGGACTAGCGACACAGATACGCAGTATTTT. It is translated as CASSKWTSDTDTQYF.

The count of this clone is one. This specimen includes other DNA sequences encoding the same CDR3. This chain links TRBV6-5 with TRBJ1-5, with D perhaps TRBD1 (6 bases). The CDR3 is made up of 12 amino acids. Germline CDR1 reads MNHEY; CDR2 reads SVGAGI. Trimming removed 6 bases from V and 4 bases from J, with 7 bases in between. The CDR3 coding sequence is TGTGCCAGCAGACAGGGTAATCAGCCCCAGCATTTT. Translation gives CASRQGNQPQHF.